The sample holds one count of the clone carrying this T cell receptor beta chain. This CDR3 has 16 residues. V dropped 5 bases and J dropped 2; count of bases not matched to a gene: 11. CDR1 is SGHTA and CDR2 is FQGNSA in the germline V gene. Only in-frame clones appear in the TCRdb table, and some are missing; sequencing was by immunoSEQ multiplex PCR. The sample carries 190,000 or so clones, about 80% recorded once. The data belong to a study of blood T cell repertoires in COVID-19. Everyone who took part was roughly 18 to 89 years old, and they came from 24 US areas. Clinical history reported by participants formed the basis on which cohorts were assigned.

The sample consisted of PBMCs or T cells enriched from blood (not recorded which). This TCR was recovered from a man aged 35 to 55 who had recovered from COVID-19. The chain employs TRBV7-2 and TRBJ1-2, with 7 bases identical to TRBD1. The CDR3 sequence is CASSLTTGFWNYGYTF. The CDR3 region has the DNA TGTGCCAGCAGCCTTACGACAGGGTTTTGGAACTATGGCTACACCTTC.